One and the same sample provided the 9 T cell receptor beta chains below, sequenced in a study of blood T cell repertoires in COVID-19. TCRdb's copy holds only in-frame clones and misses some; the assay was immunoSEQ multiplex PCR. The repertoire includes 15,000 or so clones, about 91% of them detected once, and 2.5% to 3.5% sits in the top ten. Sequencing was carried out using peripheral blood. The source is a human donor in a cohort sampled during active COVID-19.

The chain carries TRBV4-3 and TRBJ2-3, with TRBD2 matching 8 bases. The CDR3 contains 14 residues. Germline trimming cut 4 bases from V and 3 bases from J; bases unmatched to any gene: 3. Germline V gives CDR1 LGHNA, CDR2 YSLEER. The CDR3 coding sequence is TGCGCCAGCAGCCTCCAGCGGGAGACAGATACGCAGTATTTT. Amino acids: CASSLQRETDTQYF.

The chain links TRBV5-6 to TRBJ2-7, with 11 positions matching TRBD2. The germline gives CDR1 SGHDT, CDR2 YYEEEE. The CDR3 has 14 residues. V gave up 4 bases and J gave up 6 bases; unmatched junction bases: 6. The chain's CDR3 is CASSSSGGVSEQYF. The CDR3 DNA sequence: TGTGCCAGCAGCAGTAGCGGGGGGGTGAGCGAGCAGTACTTC.

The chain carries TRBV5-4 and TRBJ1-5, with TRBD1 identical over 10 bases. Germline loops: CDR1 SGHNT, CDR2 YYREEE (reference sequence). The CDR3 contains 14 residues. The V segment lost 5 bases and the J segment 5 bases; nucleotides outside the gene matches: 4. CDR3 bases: TGTGCCAGCAGTAGACAGGGGGCACATCAGCCCCAGCATTTT. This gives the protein CASSRQGAHQPQHF.

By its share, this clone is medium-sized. CDR3: CASHQGGVADTQYF. The CDR3 region has the DNA TGTGCCAGCCACCAAGGAGGGGTCGCAGATACGCAGTATTTT. The chain links TRBV6-5 to TRBJ2-3; a weak D match, TRBD2 (6 bases). The CDR3 contains 14 residues. Germline CDR1 and CDR2: MNHEY and SVGAGI. V shed 8 bases and J shed 4 bases, with 16 bases lying between them.

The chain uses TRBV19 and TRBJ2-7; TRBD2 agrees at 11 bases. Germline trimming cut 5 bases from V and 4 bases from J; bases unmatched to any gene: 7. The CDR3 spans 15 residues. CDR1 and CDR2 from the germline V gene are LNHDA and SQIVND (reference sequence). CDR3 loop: CASSPSLAGGYEQYF. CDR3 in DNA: TGTGCCAGTAGTCCGTCTCTAGCGGGAGGTTACGAGCAGTACTTC.

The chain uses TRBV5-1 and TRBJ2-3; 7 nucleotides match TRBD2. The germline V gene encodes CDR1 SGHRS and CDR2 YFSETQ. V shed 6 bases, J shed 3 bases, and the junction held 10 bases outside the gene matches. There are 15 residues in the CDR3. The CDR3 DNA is TGCGCCAGCACTGAAGGACTAGGCGTAACAGATACGCAGTATTTT. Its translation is CASTEGLGVTDTQYF.

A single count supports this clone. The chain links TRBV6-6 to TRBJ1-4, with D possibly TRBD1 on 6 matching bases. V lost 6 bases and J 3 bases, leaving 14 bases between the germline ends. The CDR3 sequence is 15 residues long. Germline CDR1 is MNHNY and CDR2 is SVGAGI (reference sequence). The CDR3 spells CASRQDGTPNEKLFF. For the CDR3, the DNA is TGTGCCAGCAGGCAGGACGGGACACCTAATGAAAAACTGTTTTTT.

CDR3 residues: CSASEGTSGYEQYF. The CDR3 DNA is TGCAGTGCTAGTGAGGGGACTAGCGGCTACGAGCAGTACTTC. The rearrangement links TRBV20-1 to TRBJ2-7; 11 bases are a match to TRBD2. Looked up from germline, CDR1 is DFQATT and CDR2 is SNEGSKA (reference sequence). Trimming removed 3 bases from V and 3 bases from J; junction bases left unmatched: 4. The CDR3 loop spans 14 amino acids.

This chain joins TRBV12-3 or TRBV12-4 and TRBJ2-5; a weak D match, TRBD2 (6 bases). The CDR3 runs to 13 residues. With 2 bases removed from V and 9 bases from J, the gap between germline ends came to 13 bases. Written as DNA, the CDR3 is TGTGCCAGCAGTTTACTCGGAGGGGTACCCCAGTACTTC. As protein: CASSLLGGVPQYF.